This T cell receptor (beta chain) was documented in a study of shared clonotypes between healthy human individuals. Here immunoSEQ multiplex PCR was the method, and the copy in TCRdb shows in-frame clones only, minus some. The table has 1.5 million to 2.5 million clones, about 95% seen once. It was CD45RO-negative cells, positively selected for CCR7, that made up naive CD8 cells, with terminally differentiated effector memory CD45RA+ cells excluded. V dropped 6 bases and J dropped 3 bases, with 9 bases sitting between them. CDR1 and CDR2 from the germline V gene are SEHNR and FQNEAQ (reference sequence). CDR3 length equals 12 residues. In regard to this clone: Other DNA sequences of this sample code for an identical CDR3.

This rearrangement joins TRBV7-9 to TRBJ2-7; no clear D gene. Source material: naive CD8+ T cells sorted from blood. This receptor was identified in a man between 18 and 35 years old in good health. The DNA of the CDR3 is TGTGCCAGCAGTCATCTATACTACGAGCAGTACTTC. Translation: CASSHLYYEQYF. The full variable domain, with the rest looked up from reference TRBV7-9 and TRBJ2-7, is DTGVSQNPRHKITKRGQNVTFRCDPISEHNRLYWYRQTLGQGPEFLTYFQNEAQLEKSRLLSDRFSAERPKGSFSTLEIQRTEQGDSAMYLCASSHLYYEQYFGPGTRLTVT.